Listed here are 25 T cell receptor beta chains from one sample, sequenced in a study of T cells after yellow fever vaccination. MiXCR, applied by TCRdb to the 5' RACE reads, yields one record per CDR3 protein. Of around 300,000 distinct CDR3 sequences in the sample, 3.5% to 4.5% are singletons; the top ten hold roughly a fifth. The sample in question was PBMCs, obtained 15 days after the yellow fever booster vaccination. The source is a man between 18 and 35 years old who received the YFV17D yellow fever vaccine.

This clonotype was counted at least ten times. The gene calls are TRBV29-1 and TRBJ2-5, with TRBD1 as a possible D gene (6 bases). Germline V gene sequence: CDR1 SQVTM, CDR2 ANQGSEA. V shed 6 bases and J shed 3 bases, with 20 bases lying between them. CDR3 length: 15 residues. The CDR3 loop is CSVQGDFGVEETQYF. CDR3 bases: TGCAGCGTACAGGGAGATTTTGGTGTAGAAGAGACCCAGTACTTC.

This clonotype was found a few times. The gene calls are TRBV24-1 and TRBJ2-3; 7 bases are shared with TRBD2. The trim removed 6 bases at V and 1 base at J, leaving 6 bases unmatched. This CDR3 is built from 15 residues. Germline V lookup: CDR1 KGHDR, CDR2 SFDVKD. The CDR3 loop reads CATSRASGGTDTQYF. For the CDR3, the DNA is TGTGCCACCAGTAGGGCAAGCGGGGGCACAGATACGCAGTATTTT.

The V and J genes are TRBV5-1 and TRBJ1-6, with 9 nucleotides matching TRBD1. Germline-derived CDR1 and CDR2 are SGHRS and YFSETQ. The J segment lost 9 bases and the V segment lost 5 bases, leaving 6 bases of the junction unmatched. This CDR3 region has 14 residues. Written as DNA, the CDR3 is TGCGCCAGCAGGGACGGGACAGGGAGTTCACCCCTCCACTTT. It codes for CASRDGTGSSPLHF.

This clonotype has a count of ten or more. V gene TRBV11-2 combines with J gene TRBJ2-1, with D perhaps matching TRBD2 (5 bases). Trimming left V 8 bases short and J 4 bases short, with 15 bases between. CDR1 and CDR2 from the germline V gene are SGHAT and FQNNGV. The CDR3 extends over 14 amino acids. CDR3 protein: CASRGWTEYNEQFF. DNA of the CDR3: TGTGCCAGCCGGGGATGGACTGAGTACAATGAGCAGTTCTTC.

This clonotype was detected ten times or more. The V gene is TRBV15, the J gene TRBJ2-7; 8 bases are shared with TRBD1. Germline CDR1 and CDR2: LNHNV and YYDKDF (reference sequence). V dropped 1 base and J dropped 0; count of bases not matched to a gene: 11. This CDR3 has 18 residues. The CDR3 loop reads CATSRGGSGTGSSYEQYV. Here the CDR3 DNA reads TGTGCCACCAGCAGAGGTGGTTCCGGGACAGGAAGCTCCTACGAGCAGTACGTC.

This clonotype appeared many times. V usage is TRBV7-9 and J usage is TRBJ2-5, with D perhaps assigned TRBD1 or TRBD2 (5 bases each). V was cut by 2 bases and J by 2 bases, with 12 bases left in between. The CDR3 is made up of 15 amino acids. Germline values: CDR1 SEHNR, CDR2 FQNEAQ (reference sequence). In DNA form, the CDR3 reads TGTGCCAGCAGCTTAATCGGGGCAGGGCAAGAGACCCAGTACTTC. Translating gives CASSLIGAGQETQYF. Based on the CDR3 plus reference TRBV7-9 and TRBJ2-5, the full variable domain is DTGVSQNPRHKITKRGQNVTFRCDPISEHNRLYWYRQTLGQGPEFLTYFQNEAQLEKSRLLSDRFSAERPKGSFSTLEIQRTEQGDSAMYLCASSLIGAGQETQYFGPGTRLLVL.

This clonotype has a count of ten or more. The J gene is TRBJ1-1, the V gene TRBV5-1; D is undetermined. The CDR3 consists of 16 residues. Germline V gene data show CDR1 as SGHRS and CDR2 as YFSETQ. Deletions cut 5 bases from V and 0 bases from J, with 17 bases between. The CDR3 coding sequence is TGCGCCAGCAGTTTAAGACAACGGAGGATGAACACTGAAGCTTTCTTT. Protein product: CASSLRQRRMNTEAFF.

This clonotype was recorded many times. CDR3 DNA: TGCGCCAGCAGCCAAGACACAGGAGCTACGGTAGATACGCAGTATTTT. This gives the protein CASSQDTGATVDTQYF. The genes are TRBV4-1 and TRBJ2-3; a possible D gene is TRBD1 (5 bases). V gave up 0 bases and J gave up 5 bases, with 15 bases separating them. CDR1 and CDR2 (germline): MGHRA, YSYEKL. The CDR3 runs 16 residues.

This clonotype has ten or more counts. The chain is built from TRBV5-5 and TRBJ1-1, with no clear D. The CDR3 runs 12 residues. V lost 7 bases and J 3 bases, leaving 10 bases between the germline ends. The germline gives CDR1 SGHKS, CDR2 YYEKEE (reference sequence). Written as DNA, the CDR3 is TGTGCCAGCGGTACGAGGGACACTGAAGCTTTCTTT. This encodes CASGTRDTEAFF.

This chain connects TRBV6-6 to TRBJ2-6; 9 nucleotides agree with TRBD1. After removal of 6 bases from V and 2 bases from J, the junction contained 5 bases not matched to a gene. CDR1 MNHNY and CDR2 SVGAGI come from the germline V gene (reference sequence). CDR3 size: 16 residues. The CDR3 DNA reads TGTGCCAGCAGGGGGACAGGGAGGGCTGGGGCCAACGTCCTGACTTTC. Protein: CASRGTGRAGANVLTF.

This clonotype was observed many times. The chain links TRBV7-9 to TRBJ1-1, with TRBD1 matching 9 bases. Germline V gives CDR1 SEHNR, CDR2 FQNEAQ (reference sequence). The CDR3 consists of 15 residues. Germline trimming cut 4 bases from V and 5 bases from J; bases unmatched to any gene: 8. The chain's CDR3 is CASSSPGTGSTEAFF. As DNA, the CDR3 is TGTGCCAGCAGCTCCCCCGGGACAGGGAGTACTGAAGCTTTCTTT.

This clonotype was observed a handful of times. The rearrangement links TRBV18 to TRBJ1-1; D ambiguous. The CDR3 is 15 amino acids. The germline CDR1 and CDR2 sequences are KGHSH and LQKENI. Between the trimmed V and J ends, which lost 2 bases and 5 bases, there was a span of 15 bases. The CDR3 sequence is CASSPLMDPATEAFF. DNA for the CDR3: TGTGCCAGCTCACCATTGATGGATCCGGCGACTGAAGCTTTCTTT. The complete variable domain, with remaining parts taken from reference TRBV18 and TRBJ1-1, reads NAGVMQNPRHLVRRRGQEARLRCSPMKGHSHVYWYRQLPEEGLKFMVYLQKENIIDESGMPKERFSAEFPKEGPSILRIQQVVRGDSAAYFCASSPLMDPATEAFFGQGTRLTVV.

This clonotype showed up just a few times. V gene TRBV9 combines with J gene TRBJ1-1, with a possible D match to TRBD1 (6 bases). The germline CDR1 and CDR2 sequences are SGDLS and YYNGEE. This CDR3 is 13 amino acids long. The ends were cut back, 3 bases at V and 4 bases at J, with 10 bases in the middle. The DNA for the CDR3 is TGTGCCAGCAGCGCTAAGGGGGGCACTGAAGCTTTCTTT. Translated: CASSAKGGTEAFF. Looking up the rest from reference TRBV9 and TRBJ1-1 gives the full variable domain: DSGVTQTPKHLITATGQRVTLRCSPRSGDLSVYWYQQSLDQGLQFLIQYYNGEERAKGNILERFSAQQFPDLHSELNLSSLELGDSALYFCASSAKGGTEAFFGQGTRLTVV.

This clonotype came up many times. The chain combines TRBV7-9 with TRBJ2-7; unclear D gene. This CDR3 has 12 residues. Trimming removed 3 bases from V and 6 bases from J, with 9 bases in between. Germline CDR1 and CDR2: SEHNR and FQNEAQ (reference sequence). The CDR3 nucleotides are TGTGCCAGCAGCTTTACGGGCATCGAGCAGTACTTC. It specifies CASSFTGIEQYF. Based on the CDR3 plus reference TRBV7-9 and TRBJ2-7, the full variable domain is DTGVSQNPRHKITKRGQNVTFRCDPISEHNRLYWYRQTLGQGPEFLTYFQNEAQLEKSRLLSDRFSAERPKGSFSTLEIQRTEQGDSAMYLCASSFTGIEQYFGPGTRLTVT.

This clonotype was seen ten or more times. This chain connects TRBV5-1 to TRBJ2-3; TRBD2 might be the D (5 bases). The germline CDR1 and CDR2 sequences are SGHRS and YFSETQ. The CDR3 extends over 14 amino acids. V was trimmed by 0 bases and J by 1 base, leaving 6 bases between them. Here the CDR3 reads CASSLGERTDTQYF. The CDR3 DNA reads as TGCGCCAGCAGCTTGGGGGAGCGCACAGATACGCAGTATTTT.

This clonotype was seen at least ten times. V and J are TRBV20-1 and TRBJ1-1; D is unresolved. Trimming shortened V by 3 bases and J by 0 bases, and 14 bases separated the two germline ends. CDR3 length: 15 amino acids. CDR1 and CDR2 from the germline V gene are DFQATT and SNEGSKA (reference sequence). This chain's CDR3 is CSASPKGYLNTEAFF. CDR3 nucleotide sequence: TGCAGTGCTAGCCCTAAAGGGTATTTGAACACTGAAGCTTTCTTT.

This clonotype has at least ten counts. This chain links TRBV28 with TRBJ1-1; TRBD1 might be the D (6 bases). V was pared by 6 bases and J by 1 base, with 15 bases between. The germline gives CDR1 MDHEN, CDR2 SYDVKM. There are 15 residues in the CDR3. The CDR3 coding sequence is TGTGCCAGCAGACCTTCAGGGGTCGGGAACACTGAAGCTTTCTTT. Translating gives CASRPSGVGNTEAFF.

This clonotype was observed a few times. This chain uses TRBV2 with TRBJ1-4, with D maybe TRBD1 (6 bases). V shed 9 bases and J shed 7 bases, with 27 bases lying between them. There are 17 residues in the CDR3. Germline values: CDR1 SNHLY, CDR2 FYNNEI. The CDR3 here is CASRFRGRGEYVEKLFF. The CDR3 DNA sequence: TGTGCCAGTCGATTCAGGGGCCGCGGAGAGTACGTTGAAAAACTGTTTTTT.

The genes are TRBV7-2 and TRBJ1-1, with D hard to call. The V end lost 5 bases, the J end lost 8 bases, and 18 bases lay between the germline ends. CDR1 is SGHTA and CDR2 is FQGNSA in the germline V gene. This CDR3 has 14 residues. The CDR3 DNA reads TGTGCCAGCAGCCTTCGATGGCCCTCGGAGGAAGCTTTCTTT. This gives the protein CASSLRWPSEEAFF.

This chain connects TRBV20-1 to TRBJ2-5; maybe TRBD2 (5 bases). Trimming removed 3 bases from V and 0 bases from J, with 8 bases in between. The CDR3 totals 13 residues. Germline CDR1 DFQATT, CDR2 SNEGSKA (reference sequence). For the CDR3, the DNA is TGCAGTGCTAGGGACTCGTACCAAGAGACCCAGTACTTC. It specifies CSARDSYQETQYF.

This clonotype was observed at least ten times. This chain uses TRBV20-1 with TRBJ1-6; D remains unclear. Trimming removed 3 bases from V and 6 bases from J, with 6 bases in between. Germline CDR1 is DFQATT and CDR2 is SNEGSKA (reference sequence). The CDR3 contains 12 residues. CDR3 protein: CSARSGNSPLHF. The CDR3 DNA reads as TGCAGTGCTAGGTCTGGTAATTCACCCCTCCACTTT.

Many counts were recorded for this clonotype. V is TRBV4-1 and J is TRBJ2-1; weak D call: TRBD2 (5 bases). From germline, CDR1 is MGHRA and CDR2 YSYEKL. This CDR3 is 14 amino acids long. Trimming stripped 4 bases from V and 7 bases from J, with 14 bases between. The CDR3 reads CASSPGLTPNEQFF. CDR3 sequence (DNA): TGCGCCAGCAGCCCCGGACTCACGCCTAATGAGCAGTTCTTC.

The sample holds a few counts of this clonotype. This chain uses TRBV24-1 with TRBJ2-5; 10 bases map to TRBD2. CDR3 length: 17 residues. Trimming took 2 bases from V and 1 from J; bases not matched to a gene: 6. CDR1 and CDR2 from the germline V gene are KGHDR and SFDVKD. The chain's CDR3 is CATSDSTLAGTQETQYF. CDR3 DNA sequence: TGTGCCACCAGTGATTCGACACTAGCGGGGACCCAAGAGACCCAGTACTTC.

This clonotype was seen more than once but under ten times. This chain connects TRBV9 to TRBJ2-2, with D possibly being TRBD2 (5 bases). The CDR3 is 14 residues long. V was cut by 4 bases and J by 6 bases, with 13 bases left in between. Germline assignment: CDR1 SGDLS and CDR2 YYNGEE. The CDR3 sequence is CASSYPGFAGELFF. As DNA, the CDR3 is TGTGCCAGCAGCTACCCGGGGTTTGCCGGGGAGCTGTTTTTT.

The rearrangement joins TRBV6-6 to TRBJ2-1, with D perhaps TRBD1 (5 bases). The CDR3 spans 15 residues. The V end lost 2 bases, the J end lost 7 bases, and 15 bases lay between the germline ends. CDR1 is MNHNY, CDR2 SVGAGI, per germline (reference sequence). The CDR3 reads CASSYPSRAGNEQFF. The CDR3 DNA is TGTGCCAGCAGTTACCCCAGCAGGGCCGGGAATGAGCAGTTCTTC.